One sample yielded the 15 T cell receptor beta chains listed below, sequenced in a study of blood T cell repertoires in COVID-19. Data came from immunoSEQ multiplex PCR; TCRdb stores just in-frame clones and leaves some out. This sample has about 210,000 clones, with 80% to 90% found just once. Specimen: peripheral blood. These receptors originate from a woman aged 50 to 60 with active or convalescent COVID-19.

This sequence joins TRBV18 and TRBJ1-5; 7 nucleotides agree with TRBD1. The V and J ends lost 4 bases and 0 bases, in that order; junction bases with no gene match: 3. The V gene's germline CDR1 is KGHSH and CDR2 LQKENI. The CDR3 covers 15 residues. The CDR3 spells CASSLQGVSNQPQHF. CDR3 nucleotides: TGTGCCAGCTCACTTCAGGGGGTTAGCAATCAGCCCCAGCATTTT.

This chain joins TRBV5-6 and TRBJ2-6; D is perhaps TRBD2 (5 bases). Germline CDR1 is SGHDT and CDR2 is YYEEEE. This CDR3 contains 15 residues. Trimming left V 0 bases short and J 2 bases short, with 6 bases between. The CDR3 DNA follows: TGTGCCAGCAGCTTGGAGAGGGCTGGGGCCAACGTCCTGACTTTC. Protein: CASSLERAGANVLTF. Looking up the rest from reference TRBV5-6 and TRBJ2-6 gives the full variable domain: DAGVTQSPTHLIKTRGQQVTLRCSPKSGHDTVSWYQQALGQGPQFIFQYYEEEERQRGNFPDRFSGHQFPNYSSELNVNALLLGDSALYLCASSLERAGANVLTFGAGSRLTVL.

This rearrangement joins TRBV6-6 to TRBJ1-2, with 8 bases matching TRBD1. The junction had 8 bases not matched to a gene; V was cut back by 6 bases and J by 5 bases. The germline gives CDR1 MNHNY, CDR2 SVGAGI (reference sequence). There are 14 residues in the CDR3. This CDR3 is CASRSDRGGYGYTF. The CDR3 nucleotides read TGTGCCAGCAGGAGCGACAGGGGAGGGTATGGCTACACCTTC.

The CDR3 DNA reads TGTGCCAGTAGTCCCCGCCAGGGTTTCAGCAATCAGCCCCAGCATTTT. Translating it yields CASSPRQGFSNQPQHF. The chain joins TRBV19 to TRBJ1-5; maybe TRBD1 (5 bases). The CDR3 loop spans 16 amino acids. The germline V gene has CDR1 LNHDA and CDR2 SQIVND (reference sequence). Between the trimmed V and J ends, which lost 5 bases and 1 base, there was a span of 15 bases.

V gene TRBV6-5 combines with J gene TRBJ2-7; maybe TRBD1 (6 bases). V dropped 6 bases and J dropped 6 bases, with 21 bases sitting between them. The V gene's germline CDR1 is MNHEY and CDR2 SVGAGI. This CDR3 contains 15 residues. CDR3 region: CASSPKHRVGGEQYF. CDR3 DNA sequence: TGTGCCAGCAGCCCGAAACACAGGGTTGGCGGCGAGCAGTACTTC.

This chain connects TRBV28 to TRBJ2-3; 11 bases match TRBD1. This CDR3 is built from 16 residues. V dropped 8 bases and J dropped 6; count of bases not matched to a gene: 13. The germline V gene has CDR1 MDHEN and CDR2 SYDVKM. The CDR3 spells CASGGTGGLSTDTQYF. CDR3 DNA: TGTGCCAGCGGAGGGACAGGGGGGCTCTCCACGGATACGCAGTATTTT.

The chain carries TRBV27 and TRBJ1-6; possibly TRBD1 for D (6 bases). The CDR3 contains 17 residues. Trimming removed 1 base from V and 0 bases from J, with 10 bases in between. Germline values: CDR1 MNHEY, CDR2 SMNVEV (reference sequence). In DNA, the CDR3 is TGTGCCAGCAGTTTATGGGGGGGCAGCTCCTATAATTCACCCCTCCACTTT. It translates to CASSLWGGSSYNSPLHF.

The chain is built from TRBV6-5 and TRBJ1-5, with TRBD1 matching 10 bases. Trimming removed 2 bases from V and 8 bases from J; junction bases left unmatched: 9. The length of the CDR3 is 16 residues. Germline loops: CDR1 MNHEY, CDR2 SVGAGI. CDR3 in amino acids: CASSYRGTGVTEPQHF. As DNA, the CDR3 is TGTGCCAGCAGTTACAGAGGGACAGGGGTCACGGAGCCCCAGCATTTT.

This clone occurred a few times. V and J are TRBV24-1 and TRBJ2-2, with 7 nucleotides matching TRBD2. Per germline, CDR1 KGHDR and CDR2 SFDVKD. This CDR3 spans 14 amino acids. V was pared by 8 bases and J by 5 bases, with 7 bases of the junction left unmatched. The CDR3: CATTAGEGTGELFF. The CDR3 DNA is TGTGCCACCACGGCGGGAGAAGGGACCGGGGAGCTGTTTTTT.

This clone was seen a few times. The V and J genes are TRBV2 and TRBJ2-2, with 10 bases fitting TRBD1. CDR3 length: 16 residues. The V segment lost 7 bases and the J segment 7 bases; nucleotides outside the gene matches: 12. Germline CDR1 SNHLY, CDR2 FYNNEI. In DNA, the CDR3 is TGTGCCAGCACCTCGACAGGGGGCGCGTTTGGCGGGGAGCTGTTTTTT. Translation: CASTSTGGAFGGELFF.

This chain links TRBV28 with TRBJ2-7; 7 positions match TRBD2. Germline V gene data show CDR1 as MDHEN and CDR2 as SYDVKM. The CDR3 has 12 amino acids. V shed 3 bases, J shed 7 bases, and the junction held 3 bases outside the gene matches. The DNA of the CDR3 is TGTGCCAGCAGTTTGCTGGGGGGGGAGCAGTACTTC. Protein product: CASSLLGGEQYF.

This clone was observed a handful of times. One end of the junction does not line up with germline, which may come from a read error. The gene calls are TRBV10-3 and TRBJ1-5; D is undetermined. Per germline, CDR1 ENHRY and CDR2 SYGVKD. This CDR3 has 14 amino acids. The CDR3 reads CAISEVDSDQPQHF. CDR3 nucleotides: TGTGCCATCAGTGAAGTGGATAGCGATCAGCCCCAGCATTTT.

This clone occurred a few times. The chain couples TRBV2 to TRBJ2-3, with TRBD2 identical over 11 bases. Germline loops: CDR1 SNHLY, CDR2 FYNNEI. The CDR3 has 15 amino acids. J was trimmed by 2 bases and V by 6 bases; bases with no gene match: 4. The CDR3 region has the DNA TGTGCCAGCAGCGGGACTAGCGGCTTCACAGATACGCAGTATTTT. Amino acid sequence: CASSGTSGFTDTQYF. Supplemented by reference TRBV2 and TRBJ2-3, the full variable domain reads EPEVTQTPSHQVTQMGQEVILRCVPISNHLYFYWYRQILGQKVEFLVSFYNNEISEKSEIFDDQFSVERPDGSNFTLKIRSTKLEDSAMYFCASSGTSGFTDTQYFGPGTRLTVL.

The J gene is TRBJ2-2, the V gene TRBV3-1 (or the pseudogene TRBV3-2); tentatively, D is TRBD1 (6 bases). The CDR3 has 15 amino acids. Germline CDR1 is LGHDT and CDR2 is YNNKEL (reference sequence). V dropped 2 bases and J dropped 4 bases, with 11 bases sitting between them. The DNA of the CDR3 is TGTGCCAGCAGCCAATATAAGGGGGTCACCGGGGAGCTGTTTTTT. It is translated as CASSQYKGVTGELFF.

J is TRBJ2-2 and V is TRBV12-3 or TRBV12-4; D ambiguous. Trimming shortened V by 3 bases and J by 3 bases, and 5 bases separated the two germline ends. There are 13 residues in the CDR3. The CDR3 nucleotides are TGTGCCAGCAGTTTTCCCGACACCGGGGAGCTGTTTTTT. Protein: CASSFPDTGELFF.